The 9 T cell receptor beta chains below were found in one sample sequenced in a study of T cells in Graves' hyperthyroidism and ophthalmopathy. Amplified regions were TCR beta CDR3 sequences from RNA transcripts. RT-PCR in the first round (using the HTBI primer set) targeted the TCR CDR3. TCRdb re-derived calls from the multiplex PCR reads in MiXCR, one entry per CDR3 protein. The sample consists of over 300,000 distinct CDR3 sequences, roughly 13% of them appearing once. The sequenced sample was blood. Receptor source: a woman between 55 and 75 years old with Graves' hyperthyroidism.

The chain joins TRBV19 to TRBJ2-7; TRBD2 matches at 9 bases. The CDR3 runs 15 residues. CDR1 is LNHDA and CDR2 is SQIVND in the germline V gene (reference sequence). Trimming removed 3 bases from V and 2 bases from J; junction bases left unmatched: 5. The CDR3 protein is CASSMVAGGAYEQYF. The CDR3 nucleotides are TGTGCCAGTAGTATGGTTGCGGGAGGGGCCTACGAGCAGTACTTC.

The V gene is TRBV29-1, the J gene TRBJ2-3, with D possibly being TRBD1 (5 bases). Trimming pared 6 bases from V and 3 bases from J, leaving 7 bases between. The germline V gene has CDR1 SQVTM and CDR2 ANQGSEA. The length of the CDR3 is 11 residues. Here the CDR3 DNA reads TGCAGCGTGCGACAGACAGATACGCAGTATTTT. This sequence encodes CSVRQTDTQYF.

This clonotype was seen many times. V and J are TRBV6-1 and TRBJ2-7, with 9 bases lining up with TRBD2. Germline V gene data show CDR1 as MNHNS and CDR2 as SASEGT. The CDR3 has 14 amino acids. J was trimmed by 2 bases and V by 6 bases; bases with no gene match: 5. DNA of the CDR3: TGTGCCAGCAGAAGAGCGGGAGGCACCTACGAGCAGTACTTC. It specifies CASRRAGGTYEQYF.

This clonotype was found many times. The CDR3 nucleotides are TGTGCCGCTCGAGGGGTGGACACTGAAGCTTTCTTT. This codes for CAARGVDTEAFF. The chain combines TRBV2 with TRBJ1-1; TRBD1 might be the D (5 bases). Per germline, CDR1 SNHLY and CDR2 FYNNEI. The CDR3 totals 12 residues. V lost 11 bases, J lost 3 bases, and 13 bases lay in between.

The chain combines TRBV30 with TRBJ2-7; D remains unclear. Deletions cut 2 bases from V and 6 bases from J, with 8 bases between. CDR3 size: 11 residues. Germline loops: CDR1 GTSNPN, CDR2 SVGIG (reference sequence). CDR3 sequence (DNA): TGTGCCTGGAGTAGGCAAACCGAGCAGTACTTC. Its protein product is CAWSRQTEQYF.

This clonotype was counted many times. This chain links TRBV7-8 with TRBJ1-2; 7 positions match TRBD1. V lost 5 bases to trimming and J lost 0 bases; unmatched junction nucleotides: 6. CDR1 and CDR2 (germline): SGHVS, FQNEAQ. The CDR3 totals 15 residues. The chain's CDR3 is CASSAWDSSNYGYTF. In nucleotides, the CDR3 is TGTGCCAGCAGCGCATGGGACAGTTCTAACTATGGCTACACCTTC.

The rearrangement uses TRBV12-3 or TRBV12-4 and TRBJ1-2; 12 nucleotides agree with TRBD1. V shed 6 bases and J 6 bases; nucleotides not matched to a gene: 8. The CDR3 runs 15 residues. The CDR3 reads CASSGTGGVSNGYTF. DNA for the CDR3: TGTGCCAGCAGCGGGACAGGGGGCGTATCAAATGGCTACACCTTC.

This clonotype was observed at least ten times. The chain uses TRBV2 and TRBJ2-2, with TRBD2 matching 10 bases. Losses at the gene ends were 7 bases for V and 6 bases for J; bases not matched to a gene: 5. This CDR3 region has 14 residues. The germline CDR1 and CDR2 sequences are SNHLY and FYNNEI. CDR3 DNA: TGTGCCAGCATACCCCTAGCGGGAGCCGGGGAGCTGTTTTTT. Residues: CASIPLAGAGELFF.

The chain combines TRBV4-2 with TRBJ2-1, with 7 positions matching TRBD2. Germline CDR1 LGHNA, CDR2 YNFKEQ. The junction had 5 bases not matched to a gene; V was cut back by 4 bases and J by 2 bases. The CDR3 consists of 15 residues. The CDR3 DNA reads TGTGCCAGCAGCCCCGCGGGAGCGACCTACAATGAGCAGTTCTTC. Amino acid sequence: CASSPAGATYNEQFF.